Here is one T cell receptor beta chain with its context. The table came from immunoSEQ multiplex PCR; TCRdb's copy has only in-frame clones and leaves some out. The table records some 250,000 clones, 70% to 90% of them present only once. This sample is part of a study of blood T cell repertoires in COVID-19. This CDR3 has 15 residues. The germline V and J ends were trimmed by 1 base and 0 bases, with 9 bases remaining between them. Germline V CDR1 and CDR2: SEHNR, FQNEAQ (reference sequence). The V gene is TRBV7-9, the J gene TRBJ1-1; D remains unclear. Sequencing was performed on PBMCs or T cells enriched from blood (not recorded which). This receptor was obtained from a woman between 45 and 65 years old who had recovered from COVID-19. Here the CDR3 reads CASSLVGNMNTEAFF. For the CDR3, the DNA is TGTGCCAGCAGCTTAGTCGGGAACATGAACACTGAAGCTTTCTTT.